The 27 T cell receptor beta chains presented below share a single source sample, sequenced in a study of control samples from healthy donors and cancer patients. Profiling relied on immunoSEQ multiplex PCR, and the TCRdb table lists in-frame clones only, not all of them. Of approximately 130,000 clones in the sample, around nine tenths were seen once. The material sequenced was blood. These receptors all stem from a man aged 35 to 55 in good health.

This clone came up a few times. The chain employs TRBV29-1 and TRBJ1-2; no reliable D call. This CDR3 has 11 residues. Germline CDR1 reads SQVTM; CDR2 reads ANQGSEA. Deletions cut 8 bases from V and 4 bases from J, with 11 bases between. The CDR3 sequence: CSTKVAYGYTF. As DNA, the CDR3 is TGCAGCACAAAGGTCGCCTATGGCTACACCTTC.

This rearrangement joins TRBV30 to TRBJ2-7, with D tentatively TRBD1 or TRBD2 (5 bases each). Germline CDR1 reads GTSNPN; CDR2 reads SVGIG (reference sequence). This CDR3 spans 14 amino acids. Trimming removed 4 bases from V and 2 bases from J, with 15 bases in between. The CDR3 DNA follows: TGTGCCTGGACCCACCGGGGACGCCCCTACGAGCAGTACTTC. Its protein is CAWTHRGRPYEQYF.

V is TRBV4-1 and J is TRBJ1-3; 7 positions agree with TRBD1. The CDR3 has 16 residues. V shed 2 bases and J 0 bases; nucleotides not matched to a gene: 4. Germline V CDR1 and CDR2: MGHRA, YSYEKL. The CDR3 reads CASSQNDRVSGNTIYF. In nucleotides, the CDR3 is TGCGCCAGCAGCCAAAACGACAGGGTCTCTGGAAACACCATATATTTT.

The V gene is TRBV5-4, the J gene TRBJ2-1, with D perhaps matching TRBD2 (6 bases). V shed 9 bases and J shed 1 base, with 17 bases lying between them. The germline V gene encodes CDR1 SGHNT and CDR2 YYREEE (reference sequence). CDR3 length equals 15 residues. The CDR3 nucleotides read TGTGCCACCCGGGCGGCGGGGTGGTCCTACAATGAGCAGTTCTTC. Amino acid sequence: CATRAAGWSYNEQFF.

The chain carries TRBV18 and TRBJ2-7; tentatively, D is TRBD1 or TRBD2 (5 bases each). The CDR3 is made up of 15 amino acids. Between the trimmed V and J ends, which lost 6 bases and 1 base, there was a span of 16 bases. Germline-derived CDR1 and CDR2 are KGHSH and LQKENI. CDR3 sequence: CASSLRRDRSYEQYF. CDR3 DNA: TGTGCCAGCTCTTTACGCCGGGACCGATCCTACGAGCAGTACTTC.

J is TRBJ1-2 and V is TRBV5-4, with 9 bases fitting TRBD1. The CDR3 totals 15 residues. Trimming cost V 4 bases and J 6 bases; bases outside gene matches: 10. Germline V gene sequence: CDR1 SGHNT, CDR2 YYREEE (reference sequence). CDR3 DNA: TGTGCCAGCAGCGTCCCCGGGACAGGGCTCAATGGCTACACCTTC. It is translated as CASSVPGTGLNGYTF.

J is TRBJ2-7 and V is TRBV4-1; D is unclear. V lost 1 base to trimming and J lost 2 bases, with 6 bases between them. This CDR3 spans 13 amino acids. Germline CDR1 is MGHRA and CDR2 is YSYEKL. CDR3 bases: TGCGCCAGCAGCCAAGGGGTCCCCTACGAGCAGTACTTC. Translated: CASSQGVPYEQYF.

This sequence joins TRBV6-2 or TRBV6-3 and TRBJ2-3; D ambiguous. The V gene's germline CDR1 is MNHEY and CDR2 SVGEGT. CDR3 size: 13 residues. Between the trimmed V and J ends, which lost 6 bases and 6 bases, there was a span of 13 bases. The CDR3 spells CASSSLRKDTQYF. The CDR3 DNA sequence: TGTGCCAGCAGCTCGCTACGCAAGGATACGCAGTATTTT.

The V and J genes are TRBV9 and TRBJ2-1, with D unresolved. The CDR3 has 15 residues. V was trimmed by 0 bases and J by 2 bases, leaving 9 bases between them. The germline CDR1 and CDR2 sequences are SGDLS and YYNGEE. CDR3 region: CASSVEGQAYNEQFF. The CDR3 DNA follows: TGTGCCAGCAGCGTAGAAGGGCAGGCCTACAATGAGCAGTTCTTC.

The chain has TRBV12-3 or TRBV12-4 and TRBJ1-2, with 7 bases aligning to TRBD1. This CDR3 comprises 13 residues. The ends lost 4 bases at V and 6 bases at J; junction bases unmatched: 5. CDR3 region: CASSYRTGNGYTF. As DNA, the CDR3 is TGTGCCAGCAGTTACCGGACAGGCAATGGCTACACCTTC.

This clone was counted only a few times. Other DNA variants within this sample encode the same CDR3. This chain connects TRBV5-1 to TRBJ2-5; TRBD1 is a possible D gene (6 bases). The germline V and J ends were trimmed by 4 bases and 1 base, with 11 bases remaining between them. The germline V gene has CDR1 SGHRS and CDR2 YFSETQ. CDR3 length: 14 amino acids. CDR3 DNA sequence: TGCGCCAGCAGCCCGGACAGTACCCAAGAGACCCAGTACTTC. Protein product: CASSPDSTQETQYF.

This clone was counted once. V usage is TRBV6-5 and J usage is TRBJ2-3; weak D call: TRBD1 (6 bases). The CDR3 runs 14 residues. Between the trimmed V and J ends, which lost 6 bases and 1 base, there was a span of 11 bases. Germline values: CDR1 MNHEY, CDR2 SVGAGI. This chain's CDR3 is CASRDRTGTDTQYF. Here the CDR3 DNA reads TGTGCCAGCAGAGATAGGACAGGCACAGATACGCAGTATTTT.

The genes are TRBV11-2 and TRBJ1-2; 7 bases agree with TRBD1. The CDR3 is made up of 15 amino acids. From germline, CDR1 is SGHAT and CDR2 FQNNGV. V was clipped by 1 base and J by 4 bases; unmatched bases: 6. The chain's CDR3 is CASSLARGGFYGYTF. Here the CDR3 DNA reads TGTGCCAGCAGCTTAGCCAGGGGGGGATTCTATGGCTACACCTTC. The full variable domain, its missing parts supplied by reference TRBV11-2 and TRBJ1-2, is EAGVAQSPRYKIIEKRQSVAFWCNPISGHATLYWYQQILGQGPKLLIQFQNNGVVDDSQLPKDRFSAERLKGVDSTLKIQPAKLEDSAVYLCASSLARGGFYGYTFGSGTRLTVV.

The rearrangement joins TRBV4-2 to TRBJ1-6, with 8 bases that match TRBD1. Trimming removed 0 bases from V and 8 bases from J; junction bases left unmatched: 6. The V gene's germline CDR1 is LGHNA and CDR2 YNFKEQ. The CDR3 is 16 residues long. The CDR3 spells CASSQEGGQGHSPLHF. The CDR3 DNA follows: TGTGCCAGCAGCCAAGAAGGTGGACAGGGCCATTCACCCCTCCACTTT.

The chain employs TRBV12-3 or TRBV12-4 and TRBJ2-2; D is unresolved. The CDR3 is made up of 12 amino acids. V shed 5 bases and J shed 9 bases, with 10 bases lying between them. CDR3 residues: CASSLSRWELFF. CDR3 coding DNA: TGTGCCAGCAGTCTATCGCGTTGGGAGCTGTTTTTT.

This clone was counted between two and nine times. The rearrangement links TRBV18 to TRBJ2-5, with D unclear. This CDR3 has 15 residues. CDR1 and CDR2 from the germline V gene are KGHSH and LQKENI. V was trimmed by 2 bases and J by 1 base, leaving 11 bases between them. The CDR3 DNA is TGTGCCAGCTCACCAGTTAGGAGTTCCCAAGAGACCCAGTACTTC. It codes for CASSPVRSSQETQYF. The variable domain in full, with the rest retrieved from reference TRBV18 and TRBJ2-5, is NAGVMQNPRHLVRRRGQEARLRCSPMKGHSHVYWYRQLPEEGLKFMVYLQKENIIDESGMPKERFSAEFPKEGPSILRIQQVVRGDSAAYFCASSPVRSSQETQYFGPGTRLLVL.

This clone has only one observation. The rearrangement joins TRBV20-1 to TRBJ2-7, with 8 bases aligning to TRBD2. The CDR3 totals 13 residues. J was trimmed by 3 bases and V by 3 bases; bases with no gene match: 4. Per germline, CDR1 DFQATT and CDR2 SNEGSKA (reference sequence). In DNA form, the CDR3 reads TGCAGTGCTAGTCGGGGGGGCGTCTACGAGCAGTACTTC. It yields the protein CSASRGGVYEQYF.

The gene calls are TRBV4-1 and TRBJ2-5; 11 bases are shared with TRBD2. J was trimmed by 2 bases and V by 2 bases; bases with no gene match: 1. CDR3 length: 15 residues. Germline V gene sequence: CDR1 MGHRA, CDR2 YSYEKL. CDR3 sequence (DNA): TGCGCCAGCAGCCAACTAGCGGGGGGTCAAGAGACCCAGTACTTC. It yields the protein CASSQLAGGQETQYF.

This rearrangement joins TRBV25-1 to TRBJ1-6; D may be TRBD1 (5 bases). V lost 6 bases, J lost 5 bases, and 5 bases lay in between. The CDR3 has 12 residues. The germline V gene encodes CDR1 MGHDK and CDR2 SYGVNS. The CDR3 region is CASRTDNSPLHF. The CDR3 DNA follows: TGTGCCAGCAGGACAGATAATTCACCCCTCCACTTT.

The genes are TRBV15 and TRBJ1-2, with D possibly TRBD1 on 5 matching bases. Germline CDR1 is LNHNV and CDR2 is YYDKDF (reference sequence). The CDR3 consists of 15 residues. Trimming took off 0 bases at V and 1 base at J, with 9 bases between the two ends. The CDR3 sequence: CATSRDQQGNYGYTF. The CDR3 DNA is TGTGCCACCAGCAGAGATCAGCAGGGTAACTATGGCTACACCTTC.

V usage is TRBV15 and J usage is TRBJ1-3; the D is unclear. Germline V gene sequence: CDR1 LNHNV, CDR2 YYDKDF (reference sequence). The CDR3 has 15 amino acids. Trimming left V 1 base short and J 7 bases short, with 14 bases between. The CDR3 nucleotides read TGTGCCACCAGCAGAGTACGGACCCTCGGTAACACCATATATTTT. It specifies CATSRVRTLGNTIYF. Together with reference TRBV15 and TRBJ1-3, the CDR3 gives the full variable domain: DAMVIQNPRYQVTQFGKPVTLSCSQTLNHNVMYWYQQKSSQAPKLLFHYYDKDFNNEADTPDNFQSRRPNTSFCFLDIRSPGLGDTAMYLCATSRVRTLGNTIYFGEGSWLTVV.

A few counts support this clone. The same CDR3 can be traced to other DNA sequences in this sample. The rearrangement links TRBV7-2 to TRBJ2-1, with D perhaps TRBD2 (7 bases). The ends were cut back, 3 bases at V and 2 bases at J, with 14 bases in the middle. CDR1 is SGHTA and CDR2 is FQGNSA in the germline V gene. The CDR3 runs to 16 residues. CDR3 DNA: TGTGCCAGCAGCTTGGTTACGGGGGGCCCCTACAATGAGCAGTTCTTC. Amino acid sequence: CASSLVTGGPYNEQFF.

This clone was detected only once. The J gene is TRBJ1-2, the V gene TRBV30; D is perhaps TRBD1 (6 bases). CDR1 is GTSNPN, CDR2 SVGIG, per germline (reference sequence). This CDR3 comprises 14 residues. Trimming removed 2 bases from V and 8 bases from J, with 18 bases in between. CDR3 DNA: TGTGCCTGGAGTTTCGGCCAGGCAGGGGACGGCTACACCTTC. It codes for CAWSFGQAGDGYTF.

The V and J genes are TRBV7-2 and TRBJ1-3; D is uncertain. Germline values: CDR1 SGHTA, CDR2 FQGNSA. The CDR3 extends over 13 amino acids. V was pared by 5 bases and J by 3 bases, with 8 bases between. DNA of the CDR3: TGTGCCAGCAGCCAATCCTATGGAAACACCATATATTTT. It codes for CASSQSYGNTIYF. Drawing the rest from reference TRBV7-2 and TRBJ1-3, the complete variable domain is GAGVSQSPSNKVTEKGKDVELRCDPISGHTALYWYRQSLGQGLEFLIYFQGNSAPDKSGLPSDRFSAERTGGSVSTLTIQRTQQEDSAVYLCASSQSYGNTIYFGEGSWLTVV.

This chain uses TRBV2 with TRBJ2-1; 8 bases align to TRBD2. V shed 2 bases and J 2 bases; nucleotides not matched to a gene: 5. CDR1 is SNHLY and CDR2 is FYNNEI in the germline V gene. There are 16 residues in the CDR3. CDR3 in amino acids: CASSEWGSGAYNEQFF. DNA for the CDR3: TGTGCCAGCAGTGAATGGGGTAGCGGGGCCTACAATGAGCAGTTCTTC.

The V call is TRBV7-9, the J call TRBJ1-1; D is undetermined. Germline CDR1 reads SEHNR; CDR2 reads FQNEAQ (reference sequence). This CDR3 is built from 16 residues. The V end lost 1 base, the J end lost 4 bases, and 16 bases lay between the germline ends. The CDR3 nucleotides are TGTGCCAGCAGCTTAGGTCGGGGTCCAGCCCTCACTGAAGCTTTCTTT. Amino acid sequence: CASSLGRGPALTEAFF.

The chain joins TRBV15 to TRBJ1-5; D remains unclear. V was pared by 5 bases and J by 0 bases, with 11 bases between. The germline V gene has CDR1 LNHNV and CDR2 YYDKDF (reference sequence). The CDR3 totals 15 residues. Here the CDR3 reads CATSRGPDSNQPQHF. CDR3 coding DNA: TGTGCCACCAGCCGCGGTCCAGATAGCAATCAGCCCCAGCATTTT.